The source of this T cell receptor (beta chain) is a study of blood T cells in healthy people across ages. All donors came from Russia, were Caucasian and healthy, and spanned ages roughly 6 to 100. A sample-barcoded 5' primer and a J-beta primer mix were used in a second PCR of about 6 to 12 cycles. TCRdb processed the 5' RACE reads anew with MiXCR; each CDR3 protein has one entry. In the table there are about 1.1 million distinct CDR3 sequences, 30% to 40% of which are singletons. The CDR3 spans 13 residues. Looked up from germline, CDR1 is SQVTM and CDR2 is ANQGSEA. V lost 0 bases to trimming and J lost 1 base, with 6 bases between them.

The sequence came from a man in his late teens or twenties in good health. The chain has TRBV29-1 and TRBJ1-1, with no clear D. Sequenced input: blood. CDR3 amino acids: CSVEEVTNTEAFF. Written as DNA, the CDR3 is TGCAGCGTTGAAGAAGTGACGAACACTGAAGCTTTCTTT.